This T cell receptor beta chain emerged from a study of cytomegalovirus exposure and HLA in healthy donors. Trimming took off 4 bases at V and 1 base at J, with 8 bases between the two ends. The germline V gene has CDR1 SGHRS and CDR2 YFSETQ. This CDR3 region has 13 residues. Study results and limitations: Segments of the TCR beta V type were, in most cases, productive about 90% or about 30% of the time in an earlier analysis.

Of note for this clone: Its antigen is as yet unknown.

The PCR ran on 60 Vbeta and 13 Jbeta primers. The assay was immunoSEQ multiplex PCR, and TCRdb's table has in-frame clones only and misses some. The table shows 130,000 to 150,000 clones, with approximately 80% occurring only once. Sequenced input: PBMCs. The V call is TRBV5-1, the J call TRBJ1-1; no clear D. The clonotype was recovered from a male donor in good health and CMV-seronegative. DNA of the CDR3: TGCGCCAGCAGCCCCGGCGGGAACACTGAAGCTTTCTTT. It codes for CASSPGGNTEAFF. The full variable domain, completed using reference TRBV5-1 and TRBJ1-1, is KAGVTQTPRYLIKTRGQQVTLSCSPISGHRSVSWYQQTPGQGLQFLFEYFSETQRNKGNFPGRFSGRQFSNSRSEMNVSTLELGDSALYLCASSPGGNTEAFFGQGTRLTVV.